Below are 32 T cell receptor beta chains sequenced from a single sample in a study of vaccination effects on CD4 cells after COVID-19. Profiled with immunoSEQ multiplex PCR; TCRdb holds only in-frame clones, not every one. The table lists around 46,000 clones, over 60% of them singletons. Their antigen targets remain unknown. ViraFEST used viral peptide pools to expand antigen-specific CD4+ T cells before sequencing. Once cultured for roughly nine days, the cells underwent separation to obtain CD4+ T cells. Each participant was administered two doses of either the BNT162b2 or the mRNA-1273 vaccine. Here the sequenced sample was CD4+ T cells from PBMCs cultured with HCoV-OC43 spike peptides, taken after COVID-19 vaccination. The subset: HCoV-OC43 spike overlapping peptide pool stimulation. Source of these receptors: a human donor who received a COVID-19 vaccine.

The chain links TRBV7-2 to TRBJ1-2, with a weak D call TRBD1 (5 bases). The CDR3 sequence is 14 residues long. The V gene's germline CDR1 is SGHTA and CDR2 FQGNSA. The V gene lost 2 bases and the J gene lost 7 bases, with 14 bases spanning the gap. The DNA for the CDR3 is TGTGCCAGCAGCTTAAGTTCCGGGACGCTTGGCTACACCTTC. Translating it yields CASSLSSGTLGYTF. Supplemented by reference TRBV7-2 and TRBJ1-2, the full variable domain reads GAGVSQSPSNKVTEKGKDVELRCDPISGHTALYWYRQSLGQGLEFLIYFQGNSAPDKSGLPSDRFSAERTGGSVSTLTIQRTQQEDSAVYLCASSLSSGTLGYTFGSGTRLTVV.

The chain is built from TRBV19 and TRBJ1-2; D call uncertain. Trimming cost V 2 bases and J 6 bases, with 10 bases left between them. Germline lookup yields CDR1 LNHDA and CDR2 SQIVND (reference sequence). The CDR3 totals 13 residues. CDR3 residues: CASSILGRDGYTF. In DNA, the CDR3 is TGTGCCAGTAGTATACTCGGACGTGATGGCTACACCTTC.

In its sample, this clone was seen a few times. The chain uses TRBV27 and TRBJ1-3; D uncertain. Trimming took 5 bases from V and 4 from J, leaving 9 bases between them. The CDR3 runs 13 residues. In germline, CDR1 is MNHEY, CDR2 SMNVEV (reference sequence). The CDR3 protein is CASSPPLGNTIYF. The DNA for the CDR3 is TGTGCCAGCAGTCCCCCTCTCGGAAACACCATATATTTT.

CDR3 in DNA: TGTGCCAGCAGTTACGGGAGAGGACAGCACAATCAGCCCCAGCATTTT. It codes for CASSYGRGQHNQPQHF. The V call is TRBV6-5, the J call TRBJ1-5; tentatively, D is TRBD1 (6 bases). This CDR3 contains 16 residues. V was trimmed by 2 bases and J by 3 bases, leaving 14 bases between them. Germline V gives CDR1 MNHEY, CDR2 SVGAGI.

In the case of this clone: Different DNA sequences within this sample yield the same CDR3. CDR3 region: CASSPTVGETQYF. The CDR3 region has the DNA TGTGCCAGCTCACCCACCGTCGGGGAGACCCAGTACTTC. This chain uses TRBV18 with TRBJ2-5; D gene ambiguous. Trimming pared 3 bases from V and 5 bases from J, leaving 10 bases between. The CDR3 covers 13 residues. Germline CDR1 KGHSH, CDR2 LQKENI.

The chain employs TRBV4-2 and TRBJ2-1; 10 nucleotides align to TRBD2. V lost 0 bases, J lost 5 bases, and 4 bases stayed unmatched. The germline V gene encodes CDR1 LGHNA and CDR2 YNFKEQ. This CDR3 has 16 residues. CDR3 coding DNA: TGTGCCAGCAGCCAAGATCGAACTAGCGGGGACAATGAGCAGTTCTTC. This sequence encodes CASSQDRTSGDNEQFF.

This clone turned up a few times. The CDR3 sequence: CSGSGTGSNTEAFF. The CDR3 nucleotides are TGCAGCGGTTCCGGGACAGGGTCGAACACTGAAGCTTTCTTT. The V gene is TRBV29-1, the J gene TRBJ1-1; 9 nucleotides match TRBD1. CDR1 is SQVTM, CDR2 ANQGSEA, per germline. The CDR3 is made up of 14 amino acids. J lost 1 base, V lost 7 bases, and 7 bases had no gene match.

V and J are TRBV25-1 and TRBJ1-2, with 7 positions matching TRBD1. This CDR3 region has 16 residues. Trimming removed 7 bases from V and 3 bases from J; junction bases left unmatched: 14. From germline, CDR1 is MGHDK and CDR2 SYGVNS. The CDR3 DNA follows: TGTGCCAGCAATGGACCTGGTGGGGACAGCGACTATGGCTACACCTTC. This encodes CASNGPGGDSDYGYTF.

The gene calls are TRBV5-1 and TRBJ2-3; D not resolved. Germline V gene lookup returns CDR1 SGHRS and CDR2 YFSETQ. The CDR3 is 15 residues long. Trimming cost V 8 bases and J 8 bases, with 24 bases left between them. The CDR3 DNA reads as TGCGCCAGTTCTCTCTCTCCTGGTCCTGCCGGTACGCAGTATTTT. Translated: CASSLSPGPAGTQYF.

The chain recombines TRBV4-1 with TRBJ2-1, with 10 bases lining up with TRBD2. Germline V gene lookup returns CDR1 MGHRA and CDR2 YSYEKL. The CDR3 spans 18 residues. Trimming cost V 1 base and J 6 bases; bases outside gene matches: 12. CDR3 sequence: CASSQGGGLAGGANEQFF. The DNA of the CDR3 is TGCGCCAGCAGCCAAGGAGGCGGATTAGCGGGAGGCGCCAATGAGCAGTTCTTC.

This clone was seen a few times. This sequence joins TRBV19 and TRBJ1-5; 7 nucleotides agree with TRBD1. CDR3 length: 15 residues. Germline values: CDR1 LNHDA, CDR2 SQIVND (reference sequence). Germline trimming cut 8 bases from V and 1 base from J; bases unmatched to any gene: 8. The CDR3 DNA reads TGTGCCAGTTCTGCGCAGGGGGGAAGCAATCAGCCCCAGCATTTT. It codes for CASSAQGGSNQPQHF.

This clone showed up just a few times. The rearrangement joins TRBV6-1 to TRBJ1-5; D possibly corresponds to TRBD1 (5 bases). The CDR3 runs to 16 residues. Trimming took off 0 bases at V and 2 bases at J, with 11 bases between the two ends. CDR1 MNHNS and CDR2 SASEGT come from the germline V gene. The CDR3 reads CASSEAAGVGNQPQHF. CDR3 in DNA: TGTGCCAGCAGTGAAGCAGCGGGGGTCGGCAATCAGCCCCAGCATTTT.

J is TRBJ1-6 and V is TRBV6-5; D not resolved. Looked up from germline, CDR1 is MNHEY and CDR2 is SVGAGI. The CDR3 is 15 residues long. V was cut by 2 bases and J by 11 bases, with 16 bases left in between. In nucleotides, the CDR3 is TGTGCCAGCAGTTACACTCTACCCTCTCTGACACCCCTCCACTTT. Translated: CASSYTLPSLTPLHF.

This rearrangement joins TRBV2 to TRBJ2-3; D may match TRBD1 or TRBD2 (5 bases each). Germline CDR1 SNHLY, CDR2 FYNNEI. Deletions cut 5 bases from V and 2 bases from J, with 14 bases between. The CDR3 spans 15 residues. The CDR3 region is CASSRDGVFTDTQYF. The CDR3 DNA is TGTGCCAGCAGTAGGGACGGAGTCTTCACAGATACGCAGTATTTT.

The chain is built from TRBV28 and TRBJ1-3, with no clear D. The CDR3 consists of 12 residues. V lost 3 bases, J lost 4 bases, and 4 bases lay in between. Per the germline V gene, CDR1 is MDHEN and CDR2 is SYDVKM. CDR3: CASSFMGNTIYF. The CDR3 nucleotides are TGTGCCAGCAGTTTCATGGGAAACACCATATATTTT. Based on the CDR3 plus reference TRBV28 and TRBJ1-3, the full variable domain is DVKVTQSSRYLVKRTGEKVFLECVQDMDHENMFWYRQDPGLGLRLIYFSYDVKMKEKGDIPEGYSVSREKKERFSLILESASTNQTSMYLCASSFMGNTIYFGEGSWLTVV.

This chain uses TRBV18 with TRBJ2-4, with no clear D. V shed 4 bases and J shed 3 bases, with 7 bases lying between them. The CDR3 length is 13 residues. Germline assignment: CDR1 KGHSH and CDR2 LQKENI. The CDR3 DNA sequence: TGTGCCAGCTCACGCATTGACAAAAACATTCAGTACTTC. This gives the protein CASSRIDKNIQYF.

The rearrangement links TRBV11-3 to TRBJ2-5; 8 bases line up with TRBD1. The CDR3 length is 14 residues. V shed 3 bases, J shed 4 bases, and the junction held 4 bases outside the gene matches. Per the germline V gene, CDR1 is SGHNT and CDR2 is YENEEA. The CDR3 nucleotides are TGTGCCAGCAGCTTGAACCAGGGGGCAGAGACCCAGTACTTC. It yields the protein CASSLNQGAETQYF.

The chain combines TRBV5-1 with TRBJ2-5; 10 nucleotides agree with TRBD2. V lost 3 bases to trimming and J lost 4 bases; unmatched junction nucleotides: 12. Looked up from germline, CDR1 is SGHRS and CDR2 is YFSETQ. The CDR3 sequence is 17 residues long. The CDR3 region has the DNA TGCGCCAGCAGCTCGACAGTTTCTAGCGGGAGCGGAGAGACCCAGTACTTC. It specifies CASSSTVSSGSGETQYF.

This clone occurred once. The genes are TRBV7-9 and TRBJ2-3; D is ambiguous. Germline values: CDR1 SEHNR, CDR2 FQNEAQ (reference sequence). The CDR3 has 15 amino acids. Trimming left V 2 bases short and J 1 base short, with 10 bases between. This chain's CDR3 is CASSLPGRRTDTQYF. The CDR3 coding sequence is TGTGCCAGCAGCTTACCAGGAAGACGCACAGATACGCAGTATTTT.

The chain combines TRBV18 with TRBJ2-7; possibly TRBD1 for D (6 bases). The CDR3 runs to 15 residues. CDR1 is KGHSH and CDR2 is LQKENI in the germline V gene. The germline V and J ends were trimmed by 3 bases and 1 base, with 13 bases remaining between them. CDR3 protein: CASSPERDTSYEQYF. CDR3 nucleotide sequence: TGTGCCAGCTCACCCGAGAGGGACACTTCCTACGAGCAGTACTTC.

The V and J genes are TRBV6-5 and TRBJ2-2; 9 bases match TRBD1. The junction had 2 bases not matched to a gene; V was cut back by 8 bases and J by 4 bases. Germline CDR1 is MNHEY and CDR2 is SVGAGI. The CDR3 spans 13 residues. The CDR3 DNA reads TGTGCCAGCTGGACAGGGGTCACCGGGGAGCTGTTTTTT. Protein: CASWTGVTGELFF.

The J gene is TRBJ2-5, the V gene TRBV7-2, with TRBD2 identical over 10 bases. Germline lookup yields CDR1 SGHTA and CDR2 FQGNSA. CDR3 length: 16 residues. Germline trimming cut 5 bases from V and 0 bases from J; bases unmatched to any gene: 6. CDR3 in amino acids: CASSRGLAANQETQYF. CDR3 bases: TGTGCCAGCAGCCGCGGACTAGCGGCCAACCAAGAGACCCAGTACTTC.

The chain combines TRBV24-1 with TRBJ2-3; D tentatively fits TRBD1 or TRBD2 (7 bases each). The CDR3 has 17 residues. V was shortened by 7 bases and J by 5 bases, with 24 bases between the two germline ends. Germline values: CDR1 KGHDR, CDR2 SFDVKD. This chain's CDR3 is CATRTFRGGEHKDTQYF. The CDR3 DNA reads TGTGCCACCAGGACATTCAGGGGGGGAGAACACAAAGATACGCAGTATTTT.

The chain uses TRBV2 and TRBJ2-1; 11 bases align to TRBD2. Germline loops: CDR1 SNHLY, CDR2 FYNNEI. The CDR3 runs to 13 residues. The junction had 6 bases not matched to a gene; V was cut back by 6 bases and J by 11 bases. The CDR3 region is CASSETSGTKQFF. The CDR3 DNA reads TGTGCCAGCAGCGAGACTAGCGGGACGAAGCAGTTCTTC.

This clone occurred once. The CDR3 sequence is CASGLVMVNEQFF. CDR3 DNA: TGTGCTAGTGGTTTGGTAATGGTAAATGAGCAGTTCTTC. The rearrangement joins TRBV12-5 to TRBJ2-1; D is unclear. The CDR3 is 13 amino acids. Germline values: CDR1 LGHNT, CDR2 FRNRAP. Trimming shortened V by 0 bases and J by 7 bases, and 7 bases separated the two germline ends.

There are a few counts of this clone. The rearrangement uses TRBV5-5 and TRBJ1-5; D not certain. The CDR3 runs 17 residues. V was cut by 0 bases and J by 6 bases, with 19 bases left in between. Germline-derived CDR1 and CDR2 are SGHKS and YYEKEE (reference sequence). The CDR3 region has the DNA TGTGCCAGCAGCTTGGCTGTCCGAGCAGGAGGAGTTCAGCCCCAGCATTTT. Its translation is CASSLAVRAGGVQPQHF. Looking up the rest from reference TRBV5-5 and TRBJ1-5 gives the full variable domain: DAGVTQSPTHLIKTRGQQVTLRCSPISGHKSVSWYQQVLGQGPQFIFQYYEKEERGRGNFPDRFSARQFPNYSSELNVNALLLGDSALYLCASSLAVRAGGVQPQHFGDGTRLSIL.

The gene calls are TRBV6-1 and TRBJ1-4; D gene uncertain. CDR3 length equals 16 residues. Germline V lookup: CDR1 MNHNS, CDR2 SASEGT. The germline V and J ends were trimmed by 1 base and 0 bases, with 9 bases remaining between them. The CDR3 loop is CASSEDGRATNEKLFF. The CDR3 DNA is TGTGCCAGCAGTGAAGATGGCCGCGCAACTAATGAAAAACTGTTTTTT.

This sequence joins TRBV6-5 and TRBJ1-5; 10 bases map to TRBD1. This CDR3 region has 15 residues. Germline lookup yields CDR1 MNHEY and CDR2 SVGAGI. V trimming: 5 bases; J trimming: 5 bases; junction bases outside the gene matches: 6. The CDR3 DNA reads TGTGCCAGCAGTCCCTCGGGACAGGGGCATCAGCCCCAGCATTTT. Encoded protein: CASSPSGQGHQPQHF.

This clone was counted once. J is TRBJ1-5 and V is TRBV5-1; 7 positions agree with TRBD1. Losses at the gene ends were 3 bases for V and 2 bases for J; bases not matched to a gene: 8. Per the germline V gene, CDR1 is SGHRS and CDR2 is YFSETQ. CDR3 size: 16 residues. DNA for the CDR3: TGCGCCAGCAGCTCGGGACAGACGGATGGCAATCAGCCCCAGCATTTT. It is translated as CASSSGQTDGNQPQHF.

The chain has TRBV2 and TRBJ2-3; D gene unclear. The CDR3 has 11 residues. CDR1 is SNHLY and CDR2 is FYNNEI in the germline V gene. V dropped 7 bases and J dropped 6 bases, with 8 bases sitting between them. The CDR3 loop is CASKYPDTQYF. The CDR3 DNA is TGTGCCAGCAAGTATCCCGATACGCAGTATTTT.

This sequence joins TRBV4-1 and TRBJ2-7; 7 positions agree with TRBD1. The germline gives CDR1 MGHRA, CDR2 YSYEKL. V shed 4 bases and J 4 bases; nucleotides not matched to a gene: 4. The CDR3 contains 13 residues. The CDR3 nucleotides read TGCGCCAGCAGCCTACAGACAGGGTACGAGCAGTACTTC. This sequence encodes CASSLQTGYEQYF.

The gene calls are TRBV6-5 and TRBJ2-7; 9 positions agree with TRBD1. V lost 6 bases to trimming and J lost 3 bases; unmatched junction nucleotides: 9. Germline values: CDR1 MNHEY, CDR2 SVGAGI. The CDR3 has 15 amino acids. DNA for the CDR3: TGTGCCAGCAGGGGAACGGGACAGGGTAACTACGAGCAGTACTTC. This codes for CASRGTGQGNYEQYF.